This TCR beta chain was captured by sequencing in a study of blood T cell repertoires in COVID-19. The CDR3 is 13 residues long. V lost 8 bases to trimming and J lost 4 bases; unmatched junction nucleotides: 5. TCRdb's table, derived via immunoSEQ multiplex PCR, lists solely in-frame clones and lacks some. The data hold under 200,000 clones, with about 89% observed a single time. The rearrangement joins TRBV12-3 or TRBV12-4 to TRBJ2-1; 7 nucleotides line up with TRBD2. Input material: PBMCs or T cells enriched from blood (not recorded which). The origin of this receptor is a woman aged 18 to 35 who had recovered from COVID-19. CDR3 amino acids: CASLASGYNEQFF. DNA for the CDR3: TGTGCCAGCTTGGCTAGCGGTTACAATGAGCAGTTCTTC.